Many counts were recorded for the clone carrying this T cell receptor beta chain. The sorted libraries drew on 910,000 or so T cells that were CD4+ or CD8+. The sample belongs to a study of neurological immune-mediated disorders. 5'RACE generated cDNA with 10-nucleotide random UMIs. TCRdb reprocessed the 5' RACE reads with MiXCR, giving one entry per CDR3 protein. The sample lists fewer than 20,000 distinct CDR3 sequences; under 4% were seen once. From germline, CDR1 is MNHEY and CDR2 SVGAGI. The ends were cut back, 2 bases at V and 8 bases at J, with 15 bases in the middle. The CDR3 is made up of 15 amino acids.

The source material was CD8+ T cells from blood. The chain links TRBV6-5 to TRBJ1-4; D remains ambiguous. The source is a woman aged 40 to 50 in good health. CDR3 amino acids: CASSYTGGVEEKLFF. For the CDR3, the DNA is TGTGCCAGCAGTTACACCGGCGGGGTTGAGGAAAAACTGTTTTTT.